A single sample is the source of the 8 T cell receptor beta chains below, sequenced in a study of cytomegalovirus exposure and HLA in healthy donors. Researchers ran the PCR with 60 Vbeta and 13 Jbeta primers. The repertoire was sequenced with immunoSEQ multiplex PCR; TCRdb's copy has only in-frame clones and lacks some. The table lists around 71,000 clones, approximately 70% of them singletons. The specimen sequenced was PBMCs. These receptors were collected from a male donor in good health and CMV-seropositive.

This rearrangement joins TRBV7-9 to TRBJ1-1; TRBD1 matches at 7 bases. The CDR3 has 14 residues. Germline-derived CDR1 and CDR2 are SEHNR and FQNEAQ (reference sequence). After removal of 5 bases from V and 4 bases from J, the junction contained 7 bases not matched to a gene. In DNA form, the CDR3 reads TGTGCCAGCAGCGATGAAACAGGGGCCACTGAAGCTTTCTTT. It yields the protein CASSDETGATEAFF. Complete variable domain (other parts from reference TRBV7-9 and TRBJ1-1): DTGVSQNPRHKITKRGQNVTFRCDPISEHNRLYWYRQTLGQGPEFLTYFQNEAQLEKSRLLSDRFSAERPKGSFSTLEIQRTEQGDSAMYLCASSDETGATEAFFGQGTRLTVV.

This sequence joins TRBV4-3 and TRBJ2-5, with 9 bases that match TRBD1. The germline V gene has CDR1 LGHNA and CDR2 YSLEER. V shed 2 bases, J shed 4 bases, and the junction held 8 bases outside the gene matches. The CDR3 is made up of 16 amino acids. The CDR3: CASSQTVGTGRETQYF. CDR3 DNA sequence: TGCGCCAGCAGCCAAACAGTCGGGACAGGGAGAGAGACCCAGTACTTC.

This chain links TRBV5-6 with TRBJ2-7; 9 bases agree with TRBD2. The germline V gene has CDR1 SGHDT and CDR2 YYEEEE. This CDR3 region has 16 residues. Unmatched junction bases numbered 9, after V lost 0 bases and J lost 5 bases. CDR3 residues: CASSLAFPSGANEQYF. In nucleotides, the CDR3 is TGTGCCAGCAGCTTGGCCTTCCCTAGCGGGGCAAACGAGCAGTACTTC.

This clone occurred a few times. The CDR3 region is CASGLVGLVPNNEQFF. The CDR3 nucleotides are TGTGCTAGTGGTTTGGTCGGACTAGTGCCCAACAATGAGCAGTTCTTC. The J gene is TRBJ2-1, the V gene TRBV12-5, with 7 nucleotides matching TRBD2. V dropped 0 bases and J dropped 5; count of bases not matched to a gene: 7. The CDR3 totals 16 residues. The germline V gene has CDR1 LGHNT and CDR2 FRNRAP. Full variable domain (remainder filled in from reference TRBV12-5 and TRBJ2-1): DARVTQTPRHKVTEMGQEVTMRCQPILGHNTVFWYRQTMMQGLELLAYFRNRAPLDDSGMPKDRFSAEMPDATLATLKIQPSEPRDSAVYFCASGLVGLVPNNEQFFGPGTRLTVL.

In nucleotides, the CDR3 is TGCGCCAGCAGGGTTGCAGGGGCCACTGAAGCTTTCTTT. Its protein is CASRVAGATEAFF. The chain uses TRBV10-2 and TRBJ1-1; TRBD1 is a possible D gene (6 bases). This CDR3 has 13 amino acids. V was clipped by 6 bases and J by 4 bases, with 12 bases between them. CDR1 WSHSY and CDR2 SAAADI come from the germline V gene.

This clone has only a few counts. This chain joins TRBV6-5 and TRBJ2-5, with a weak D call TRBD2 (6 bases). The germline V gene encodes CDR1 MNHEY and CDR2 SVGAGI. This CDR3 region has 16 residues. V was pared by 0 bases and J by 1 base, with 12 bases between. CDR3 in DNA: TGTGCCAGCAGTTACTCCCCGGAGGGGACCCAAGAGACCCAGTACTTC. Protein sequence: CASSYSPEGTQETQYF.

The rearrangement uses TRBV9 and TRBJ2-1; no definite D call. The germline CDR1 and CDR2 sequences are SGDLS and YYNGEE. The germline V and J ends were trimmed by 1 base and 0 bases, with 8 bases remaining between them. This CDR3 has 15 amino acids. This CDR3 is CASSVLASSYNEQFF. CDR3 nucleotide sequence: TGTGCCAGCAGCGTATTGGCCAGCTCCTACAATGAGCAGTTCTTC.

This clone has a handful of counts. The rearrangement joins TRBV7-2 to TRBJ1-2, with TRBD1 identical over 7 bases. This CDR3 has 13 residues. V shed 1 base, J shed 7 bases, and the junction held 3 bases outside the gene matches. Per the germline V gene, CDR1 is SGHTA and CDR2 is FQGNSA. For the CDR3, the DNA is TGTGCCAGCAGCTTAGGCAGGGGGTTTGGCTACACCTTC. It yields the protein CASSLGRGFGYTF.